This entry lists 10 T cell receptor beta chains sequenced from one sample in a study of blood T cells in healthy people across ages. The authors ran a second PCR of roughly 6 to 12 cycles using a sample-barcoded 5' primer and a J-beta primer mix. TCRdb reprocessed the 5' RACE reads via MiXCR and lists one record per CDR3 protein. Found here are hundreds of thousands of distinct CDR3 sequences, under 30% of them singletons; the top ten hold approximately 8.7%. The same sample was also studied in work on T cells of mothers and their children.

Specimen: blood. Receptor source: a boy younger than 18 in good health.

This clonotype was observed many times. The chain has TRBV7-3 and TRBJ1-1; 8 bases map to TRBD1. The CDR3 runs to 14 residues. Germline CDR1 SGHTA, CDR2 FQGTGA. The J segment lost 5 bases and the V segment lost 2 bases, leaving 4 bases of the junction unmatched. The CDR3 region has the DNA TGTGCCAGCAGCTTATTAGGACAGGGAACTGAAGCTTTCTTT. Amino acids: CASSLLGQGTEAFF.

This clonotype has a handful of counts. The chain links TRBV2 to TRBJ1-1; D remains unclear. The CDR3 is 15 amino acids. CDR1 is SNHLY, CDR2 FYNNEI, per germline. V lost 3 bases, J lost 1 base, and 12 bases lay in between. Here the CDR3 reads CASSEDAVGNTEAFF. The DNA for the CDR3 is TGTGCCAGCAGTGAGGACGCGGTCGGGAACACTGAAGCTTTCTTT.

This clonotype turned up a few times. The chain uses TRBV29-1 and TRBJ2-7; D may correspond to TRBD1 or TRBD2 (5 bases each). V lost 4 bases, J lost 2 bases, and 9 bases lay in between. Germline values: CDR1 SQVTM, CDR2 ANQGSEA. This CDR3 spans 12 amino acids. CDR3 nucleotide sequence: TGCAGCGTTGTAGGGACCCCCTACGAGCAGTACTTC. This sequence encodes CSVVGTPYEQYF.

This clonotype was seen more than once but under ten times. The CDR3 DNA sequence: TGTGCCAGCAGTTCCACCGACAGTCAAGAGACCCAGTACTTC. Translation: CASSSTDSQETQYF. The rearrangement links TRBV27 to TRBJ2-5; D possibly corresponds to TRBD1 (5 bases). This CDR3 contains 14 residues. Germline CDR1 MNHEY, CDR2 SMNVEV (reference sequence). V lost 4 bases, J lost 2 bases, and 11 bases lay in between.

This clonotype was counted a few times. CDR3 DNA: TGTGCCAGCAGGGCTCTAGCGGGAGGAAGTACCGGGGAGCTGTTTTTT. Its protein is CASRALAGGSTGELFF. This chain connects TRBV5-5 to TRBJ2-2, with TRBD2 matching over 11 bases. With V trimmed by 5 bases and J by 5 bases, 8 bases remained unmatched. The CDR3 totals 16 residues. Germline CDR1 and CDR2: SGHKS and YYEKEE (reference sequence).

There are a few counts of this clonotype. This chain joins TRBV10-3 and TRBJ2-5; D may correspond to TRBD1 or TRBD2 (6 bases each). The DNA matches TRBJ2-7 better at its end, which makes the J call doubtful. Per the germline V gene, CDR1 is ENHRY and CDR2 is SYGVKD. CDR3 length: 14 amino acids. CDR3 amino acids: CAIREGERSYEQYF. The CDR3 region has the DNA TGTGCCATCAGGGAGGGGGAGCGGTCCTACGAGCAGTACTTC.

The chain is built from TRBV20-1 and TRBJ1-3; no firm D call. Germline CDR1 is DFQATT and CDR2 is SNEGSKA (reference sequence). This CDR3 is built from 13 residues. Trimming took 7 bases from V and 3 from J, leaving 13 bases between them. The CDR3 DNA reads TGCAGTGTCTTTGGCGGGGATGGAAACACCATATATTTT. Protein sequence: CSVFGGDGNTIYF.

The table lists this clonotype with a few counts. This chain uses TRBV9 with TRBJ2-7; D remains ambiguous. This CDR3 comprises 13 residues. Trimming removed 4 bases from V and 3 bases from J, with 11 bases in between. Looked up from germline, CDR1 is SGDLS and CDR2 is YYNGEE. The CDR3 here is CASSRQTNYEQYF. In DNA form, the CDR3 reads TGTGCCAGCAGCAGGCAGACAAACTACGAGCAGTACTTC. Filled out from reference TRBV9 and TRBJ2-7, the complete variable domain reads DSGVTQTPKHLITATGQRVTLRCSPRSGDLSVYWYQQSLDQGLQFLIQYYNGEERAKGNILERFSAQQFPDLHSELNLSSLELGDSALYFCASSRQTNYEQYFGPGTRLTVT.

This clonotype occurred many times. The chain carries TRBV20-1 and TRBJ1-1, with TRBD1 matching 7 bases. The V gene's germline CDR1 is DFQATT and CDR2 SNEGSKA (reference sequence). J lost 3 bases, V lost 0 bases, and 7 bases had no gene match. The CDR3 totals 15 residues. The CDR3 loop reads CSARDLRGMDTEAFF. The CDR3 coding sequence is TGCAGTGCTAGAGATCTCAGGGGGATGGACACTGAAGCTTTCTTT.

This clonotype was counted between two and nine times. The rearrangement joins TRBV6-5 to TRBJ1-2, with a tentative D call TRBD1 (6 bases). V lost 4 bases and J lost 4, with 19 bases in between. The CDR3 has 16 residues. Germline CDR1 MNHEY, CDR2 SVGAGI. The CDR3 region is CASSSYSSGTPYGYTF. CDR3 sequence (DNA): TGTGCCAGCAGTTCATACTCCTCCGGGACACCCTATGGCTACACCTTC.